This TCR beta chain derives from a study of CD8 T cells in ankylosing spondylitis. Broader study findings: Previous work reported some of these motif variants in the synovial fluid and blood of reactive arthritis.

Each CDR3 protein is one row after TCRdb ran MiXCR on the 5' RACE reads. Here the sample spans 200,000 or so distinct CDR3 sequences, over 10% being singletons. This CDR3 comprises 16 residues. After removal of 5 bases from V and 6 bases from J, the junction contained 11 bases not matched to a gene. With regard to this clonotype: Its matching antigen is unknown.

This receptor was identified in a female donor with ankylosing spondylitis or in good health (not recorded which). This chain uses TRBV12-3 or TRBV12-4 with TRBJ2-2, with 8 bases identical to TRBD1. The sample comprised blood, either unsorted or a sorted T cell fraction (not recorded which). In nucleotides, the CDR3 is TGTGCCAGCAGTCGAGCCAGGGGGCTGGGGTCCGGGGAGCTGTTTTTT. Translating gives CASSRARGLGSGELFF.